This is a list of T cell receptor beta chains from one sample in a study of T cells in Graves' hyperthyroidism and ophthalmopathy. MiXCR, run by TCRdb on the multiplex PCR reads, gives a single entry per CDR3 protein. The table shows about 420,000 distinct CDR3 sequences, with about a sixth occurring only once. The sequencing input was blood. These receptors were taken from a woman between 18 and 30 years old with Graves' hyperthyroidism. Each CDR3 is given with its conserved first and last residue. The order of the fields is clone size, D gene, J gene, CDR3 length, V gene, CDR3 DNA, CDR3 protein. D genes are given only for firm matches. Some rows have no size entry. The others give once, few or many, or a class for an expanded clone.

clone size: -; D gene: -; J gene: TRBJ2-2; CDR3 length: 15; V gene: TRBV6-1; CDR3 DNA: TGTGCCAGCAGGTGGGAGGCTCCGAACACCGGGGAGCTGTTTTTT; CDR3 protein: CASRWEAPNTGELFF
clone size: few; D gene: -; J gene: TRBJ1-2; CDR3 length: 15; V gene: TRBV4-1; CDR3 DNA: TGCGCCAGCAGCCAAGACCCCCTAGGGCAATATGGCTACACCTTC; CDR3 protein: CASSQDPLGQYGYTF
clone size: -; D gene: -; J gene: TRBJ1-1; CDR3 length: 15; V gene: TRBV4-2; CDR3 DNA: TGTGCCAGCAGCCTCCATGAGGCAAGGGACACTGAAGCTTTCTTT; CDR3 protein: CASSLHEARDTEAFF
clone size: many; D gene: TRBD1; J gene: TRBJ1-5; CDR3 length: 14; V gene: TRBV20-1; CDR3 DNA: TGCAGTGCTAGGGCCGCAGGGGGCCATCAGCCCCAGCATTTT; CDR3 protein: CSARAAGGHQPQHF
clone size: -; D gene: -; J gene: TRBJ2-1; CDR3 length: 14; V gene: TRBV15; CDR3 DNA: TGTGCCACCAGCAGAGCACCCAGGGATGGGGAGCAGTTCTTC; CDR3 protein: CATSRAPRDGEQFF
clone size: -; D gene: -; J gene: TRBJ2-7; CDR3 length: 14; V gene: TRBV2; CDR3 DNA: TGTGCCAGCAGTGTCCCGGATAGCTCCTACGAGCAGTACTTC; CDR3 protein: CASSVPDSSYEQYF
clone size: many; D gene: TRBD1; J gene: TRBJ2-5; CDR3 length: 16; V gene: TRBV28; CDR3 DNA: TGTGCCAGCAGTTTACGCGGGACAGGGGGCCAAGAGACCCAGTACTTC; CDR3 protein: CASSLRGTGGQETQYF
clone size: many; D gene: -; J gene: TRBJ2-3; CDR3 length: 16; V gene: TRBV7-3; CDR3 DNA: TGTGCCAGCAGCAGGTCGGGACCGCAGATGGCAGATACGCAGTATTTT; CDR3 protein: CASSRSGPQMADTQYF
clone size: -; D gene: -; J gene: TRBJ1-5; CDR3 length: 16; V gene: TRBV13; CDR3 DNA: TGTGCCAGCAGCACCGGGTCCCCCGAGATGAATCAGCCCCAGCATTTT; CDR3 protein: CASSTGSPEMNQPQHF
clone size: -; D gene: -; J gene: TRBJ1-5; CDR3 length: 15; V gene: TRBV4-1; CDR3 DNA: TGCGCCAGCAGCCTGGACTGGACAGTGGGTCAGCCCCAGCATTTT; CDR3 protein: CASSLDWTVGQPQHF
clone size: many; D gene: TRBD2; J gene: TRBJ2-2; CDR3 length: 16; V gene: TRBV4-1; CDR3 DNA: TGCGCCAGCAGCCAAGTCCGGACTAGTCAAGCCGGGGAGCTGTTTTTT; CDR3 protein: CASSQVRTSQAGELFF
clone size: many; D gene: -; J gene: TRBJ2-5; CDR3 length: 13; V gene: TRBV7-3; CDR3 DNA: TGTGCCAGCAGCGGGACAAGTCAAGAGACCCAGTACTTC; CDR3 protein: CASSGTSQETQYF
clone size: many; D gene: TRBD1; J gene: TRBJ1-2; CDR3 length: 14; V gene: TRBV20-1; CDR3 DNA: TGCAGTGCTAGCGACTACAGGGGCCCCTATGGCTACACCTTC; CDR3 protein: CSASDYRGPYGYTF
clone size: many; D gene: -; J gene: TRBJ2-3; CDR3 length: 13; V gene: TRBV24-1; CDR3 DNA: TGTGCCACCATGAGAGCAGGGGCAGATACGCAGTATTTT; CDR3 protein: CATMRAGADTQYF
clone size: many; D gene: TRBD1; J gene: TRBJ2-5; CDR3 length: 17; V gene: TRBV20-1; CDR3 DNA: TGCAGTGCTAGAGAACCCCGTTGGGGACAGGGGAGAGAGACCCAGTACTTC; CDR3 protein: CSAREPRWGQGRETQYF
clone size: many; D gene: TRBD2; J gene: TRBJ2-1; CDR3 length: 17; V gene: TRBV2; CDR3 DNA: TGTGCCAGCAGTGAAGCGGGGGCTAGCGGGTCCTACAATGAGCAGTTCTTC; CDR3 protein: CASSEAGASGSYNEQFF
clone size: few; D gene: -; J gene: TRBJ2-4; CDR3 length: 14; V gene: TRBV10-3; CDR3 DNA: TGTGCCAAACATCGGGACCAGGCCAAAAACATTCAGTACTTC; CDR3 protein: CAKHRDQAKNIQYF
clone size: many; D gene: -; J gene: TRBJ2-7; CDR3 length: 15; V gene: TRBV6-2/TRBV6-3; CDR3 DNA: TGTGCCAGCACCCCGGGAACAGGAATACGCTACGAGCAGTACTTC; CDR3 protein: CASTPGTGIRYEQYF
clone size: few; D gene: -; J gene: TRBJ2-5; CDR3 length: 11; V gene: TRBV20-1; CDR3 DNA: TGCAGTGCTAGAGATGTAGAGACCCAGTACTTC; CDR3 protein: CSARDVETQYF
clone size: few; D gene: TRBD2; J gene: TRBJ2-5; CDR3 length: 15; V gene: TRBV3-1; CDR3 DNA: TGTGCCAGCAGCCATGCGGGGGGCCTACAAGAGACCCAGTACTTC; CDR3 protein: CASSHAGGLQETQYF
clone size: few; D gene: -; J gene: TRBJ2-2; CDR3 length: 15; V gene: TRBV13; CDR3 DNA: TGTGCCAGCAGCCGAACAGGGGACTACACCGGGGAGCTGTTTTTT; CDR3 protein: CASSRTGDYTGELFF
clone size: -; D gene: -; J gene: TRBJ1-3; CDR3 length: 13; V gene: TRBV25-1; CDR3 DNA: TGTGCCAGCAGTGACAGGGGTTGGGACACCATATATTTT; CDR3 protein: CASSDRGWDTIYF
clone size: few; D gene: -; J gene: TRBJ2-7; CDR3 length: 13; V gene: TRBV6-1; CDR3 DNA: TGTGCCAGCAGTGATGCTCCAGGGTTGGAGCAGTACTTC; CDR3 protein: CASSDAPGLEQYF
clone size: few; D gene: -; J gene: TRBJ1-4; CDR3 length: 11; V gene: TRBV10-3; CDR3 DNA: TGTGCCATCAGGTCAGGAGAAAAACTGTTTTTT; CDR3 protein: CAIRSGEKLFF
clone size: -; D gene: -; J gene: TRBJ1-2; CDR3 length: 13; V gene: TRBV29-1; CDR3 DNA: TGCAGCGTTGAAGTCGTCAGCCTTTATGGCTACACCTTC; CDR3 protein: CSVEVVSLYGYTF
clone size: many; D gene: -; J gene: TRBJ2-3; CDR3 length: 13; V gene: TRBV27; CDR3 DNA: TGTGCCAGTTCGGGCGGGGTCTCAGATACGCAGTATTTT; CDR3 protein: CASSGGVSDTQYF
clone size: -; D gene: TRBD2; J gene: TRBJ2-1; CDR3 length: 15; V gene: TRBV5-1; CDR3 DNA: TGCGCCAGCAGCTCAAGTCTAGCGGGGGGCAATGAGCAGTTCTTC; CDR3 protein: CASSSSLAGGNEQFF